Each of the 27 T cell receptor beta chains below was sequenced from the same sample in a study of shared clonotypes between healthy human individuals. Assay: immunoSEQ multiplex PCR; the TCRdb copy retains only in-frame clones and omits some. This table has 2 million or so clones, approximately 95% appearing once. Sequencing was done on a sample of naive CD4+ T cells sorted from blood. The subset: CD45RA+ positively selected. These receptors were collected from a man aged 18-30 years in good health.

This chain links TRBV21-1 with TRBJ2-2; the DNA was not compared with TRBD2, the D call given in the table. TRBV21-1 is designated a pseudogene. CDR3 length equals 17 residues. The CDR3 DNA sequence: TGTGCCAGCAGCAAATCCGGGGGACTAGTGCGCACCGGGGAGCTGTTTTTT. Translating it yields CASSKSGGLVRTGELFF.

This clone has just one count. The chain links TRBV11-2 to TRBJ2-7, with TRBD2 matching 9 bases. V was pared by 4 bases and J by 3 bases, with 4 bases of the junction left unmatched. The CDR3 is 14 amino acids. Germline V gives CDR1 SGHAT, CDR2 FQNNGV. CDR3 amino acids: CASSSQAGGYEQYF. CDR3 nucleotides: TGTGCCAGCAGCTCGCAAGCGGGAGGCTACGAGCAGTACTTC. The full variable domain, rest sourced from reference TRBV11-2 and TRBJ2-7, is EAGVAQSPRYKIIEKRQSVAFWCNPISGHATLYWYQQILGQGPKLLIQFQNNGVVDDSQLPKDRFSAERLKGVDSTLKIQPAKLEDSAVYLCASSSQAGGYEQYFGPGTRLTVT.

CDR3 loop: CASSDGGRMSLDEQYF. CDR3 DNA: TGTGCCAGCAGTGATGGAGGGCGGATGTCCTTGGACGAGCAGTACTTC. The chain links TRBV2 to TRBJ2-7, with a possible D match to TRBD2 (6 bases). V lost 3 bases to trimming and J lost 5 bases, with 20 bases between them. There are 16 residues in the CDR3. In germline, CDR1 is SNHLY, CDR2 FYNNEI.

The chain links TRBV7-2 to TRBJ2-5; the D is unclear. CDR3 length equals 15 residues. Deletions cut 5 bases from V and 4 bases from J, with 17 bases between. Germline values: CDR1 SGHTA, CDR2 FQGNSA. CDR3: CASSTHPVPRETQYF. The DNA of the CDR3 is TGTGCCAGCAGCACCCACCCGGTACCGAGAGAGACCCAGTACTTC. The full variable domain, in which reference TRBV7-2 and TRBJ2-5 provide the parts outside the CDR3, is GAGVSQSPSNKVTEKGKDVELRCDPISGHTALYWYRQSLGQGLEFLIYFQGNSAPDKSGLPSDRFSAERTGGSVSTLTIQRTQQEDSAVYLCASSTHPVPRETQYFGPGTRLLVL.

The J gene is TRBJ1-1, the V gene TRBV6-5; maybe TRBD1 (5 bases). CDR1 is MNHEY, CDR2 SVGAGI, per germline. The CDR3 covers 13 residues. V dropped 6 bases and J dropped 6 bases, with 14 bases sitting between them. The CDR3 loop is CASREGYRAEAFF. The CDR3 coding sequence is TGTGCCAGCAGGGAGGGGTATCGGGCTGAAGCTTTCTTT.

In its sample, this clone was seen once. The chain joins TRBV5-1 to TRBJ2-1, with D maybe TRBD2 (6 bases). This CDR3 is 15 amino acids long. Trimming removed 2 bases at V and 6 bases at J, with 15 bases between. Germline V gene lookup returns CDR1 SGHRS and CDR2 YFSETQ. The CDR3 DNA is TGCGCCAGCAGCTTAAGCGGGCTCACTTCCAATGAGCAGTTCTTC. Translating it yields CASSLSGLTSNEQFF.

This chain links TRBV11-2 with TRBJ2-3; 15 bases match TRBD2. The CDR3 is 17 residues long. V was pared by 5 bases and J by 6 bases, with 9 bases of the junction left unmatched. The V gene's germline CDR1 is SGHAT and CDR2 FQNNGV. The CDR3 loop reads CASSARGLAGGFDTQYF. In DNA, the CDR3 is TGTGCCAGCAGCGCACGGGGACTAGCGGGAGGTTTCGATACGCAGTATTTT.

Concerning this clone: In the same sample, other DNA sequences code for this CDR3. V is TRBV28 and J is TRBJ1-2; 8 bases are a match to TRBD1. CDR3 length: 15 residues. V was pared by 5 bases and J by 1 base, with 6 bases of the junction left unmatched. Germline CDR1 and CDR2: MDHEN and SYDVKM. The DNA of the CDR3 is TGTGCCAGCAGTCTATCAGGACAGGGTAACTATGGCTACACCTTC. The encoded protein is CASSLSGQGNYGYTF.

This clone was counted a few times. V usage is TRBV6-6 and J usage is TRBJ1-5; D is undetermined. The CDR3 sequence is 12 residues long. Germline CDR1 is MNHNY and CDR2 is SVGAGI (reference sequence). V was trimmed by 7 bases and J by 2 bases, leaving 6 bases between them. This CDR3 is CASKVGNQPQHF. The CDR3, as DNA: TGTGCCAGCAAGGTGGGCAATCAGCCCCAGCATTTT.

The chain joins TRBV9 to TRBJ1-3; a possible D gene is TRBD1 (6 bases). CDR3 length: 15 residues. Germline CDR1 and CDR2: SGDLS and YYNGEE. Trimming removed 3 bases from V and 1 base from J, with 11 bases in between. In DNA, the CDR3 is TGTGCCAGCAGCGCAAATCAGGGGTCTGGAAACACCATATATTTT. It specifies CASSANQGSGNTIYF.

The rearrangement joins TRBV7-8 to TRBJ2-4; 7 bases align to TRBD2. The J segment lost 7 bases and the V segment lost 0 bases, leaving 0 bases of the junction unmatched. Germline loops: CDR1 SGHVS, CDR2 FQNEAQ. The CDR3 covers 13 residues. The CDR3 nucleotides read TGTGCCAGCAGCTTAGCGGGGGGGAACATTCAGTACTTC. This translates into CASSLAGGNIQYF.

V is TRBV6-6 and J is TRBJ1-4; weak D call: TRBD1 (6 bases). The CDR3 is 15 residues long. Per the germline V gene, CDR1 is MNHNY and CDR2 is SVGAGI (reference sequence). V was clipped by 7 bases and J by 1 base, with 13 bases between them. This CDR3 is CASTFGRGTNEKLFF. In DNA, the CDR3 is TGTGCCAGCACCTTCGGCAGGGGAACTAATGAAAAACTGTTTTTT.

This chain joins TRBV19 and TRBJ1-5; 7 nucleotides agree with TRBD1. The length of the CDR3 is 15 residues. Per the germline V gene, CDR1 is LNHDA and CDR2 is SQIVND (reference sequence). Germline trimming cut 0 bases from V and 4 bases from J; bases unmatched to any gene: 3. This CDR3 reads CASSIEGQKNQPQHF. The DNA for the CDR3 is TGTGCCAGTAGTATAGAGGGACAGAAGAATCAGCCCCAGCATTTT.

About this clone itself: In the same sample, other DNA sequences code for this CDR3. The chain has TRBV11-2 and TRBJ1-4; possible D gene TRBD1, 5 bases. Germline CDR1 reads SGHAT; CDR2 reads FQNNGV. V was pared by 1 base and J by 7 bases, with 10 bases between. This CDR3 contains 14 residues. The CDR3 here is CASSLGQGGEKLFF. DNA for the CDR3: TGTGCCAGCAGCTTAGGGCAGGGAGGTGAAAAACTGTTTTTT.

This rearrangement joins TRBV7-2 to TRBJ2-1; 8 nucleotides align to TRBD1. The CDR3 sequence is 16 residues long. Losses at the gene ends were 3 bases for V and 0 bases for J; bases not matched to a gene: 4. Looked up from germline, CDR1 is SGHTA and CDR2 is FQGNSA. Here the CDR3 DNA reads TGTGCCAGCAGCTTGGGGACAGGAGGCTCCTACAATGAGCAGTTCTTC. It codes for CASSLGTGGSYNEQFF. Looking up the rest from reference TRBV7-2 and TRBJ2-1 gives the full variable domain: GAGVSQSPSNKVTEKGKDVELRCDPISGHTALYWYRQSLGQGLEFLIYFQGNSAPDKSGLPSDRFSAERTGGSVSTLTIQRTQQEDSAVYLCASSLGTGGSYNEQFFGPGTRLTVL.

The gene calls are TRBV28 and TRBJ1-2; D gene unclear. The CDR3 is made up of 14 amino acids. CDR1 and CDR2 (germline): MDHEN, SYDVKM. Trimming removed 3 bases at V and 0 bases at J, with 8 bases between. Here the CDR3 reads CASSFWVSNYGYTF. In DNA, the CDR3 is TGTGCCAGCAGTTTCTGGGTTTCTAACTATGGCTACACCTTC.

Notes on this clone: The same CDR3 is also encoded by other DNA sequences in this sample. The chain has TRBV27 and TRBJ1-5; 7 nucleotides line up with TRBD1. CDR1 is MNHEY and CDR2 is SMNVEV in the germline V gene (reference sequence). CDR3 length equals 15 residues. The ends lost 6 bases at V and 0 bases at J; junction bases unmatched: 5. As DNA, the CDR3 is TGTGCCAGCAGGTCAGGGGGGTATAGCAATCAGCCCCAGCATTTT. Its protein product is CASRSGGYSNQPQHF.

The chain couples TRBV5-4 to TRBJ2-5; 16 positions agree with TRBD2. There are 17 residues in the CDR3. Germline V gene lookup returns CDR1 SGHNT and CDR2 YYREEE (reference sequence). The ends lost 3 bases at V and 1 base at J; junction bases unmatched: 3. In DNA, the CDR3 is TGTGCCAGCAGCTCGGGACTAGCGGGGGGGCTCCAAGAGACCCAGTACTTC. Residues: CASSSGLAGGLQETQYF. Variable domain in full (rest from reference TRBV5-4 and TRBJ2-5): ETGVTQSPTHLIKTRGQQVTLRCSSQSGHNTVSWYQQALGQGPQFIFQYYREEENGRGNFPPRFSGLQFPNYSSELNVNALELDDSALYLCASSSGLAGGLQETQYFGPGTRLLVL.

This clone came up once. The CDR3 does not end in the conserved phenylalanine or tryptophan, so this is likely a read error. Because the CDR3's place on the DNA is in doubt, the DNA is left out and the CDR3 is given as listed by TCRdb. This chain joins TRBV15 and TRBJ1-2; the table's D call TRBD1 went unverified against the DNA. The CDR3 adds up to 10 amino acids, both ends counted. Germline V gene lookup returns CDR1 LNHNV and CDR2 YYDKDF (reference sequence). The CDR3: CATSRSGQNL.

The V call is TRBV30, the J call TRBJ2-6; D gene unclear. The CDR3 runs 13 residues. Between the trimmed V and J ends, which lost 1 base and 6 bases, there was a span of 7 bases. Germline CDR1 and CDR2: GTSNPN and SVGIG (reference sequence). In nucleotides, the CDR3 is TGTGCCTGGAGTGGACTGGAGGCCAACGTCCTGACTTTC. It is translated as CAWSGLEANVLTF.

This chain links TRBV7-2 with TRBJ2-7, with D possibly matching TRBD2 (5 bases). Trimming cost V 5 bases and J 2 bases, with 10 bases left between them. Germline CDR1 reads SGHTA; CDR2 reads FQGNSA. The CDR3 spans 13 residues. CDR3 protein: CASSPYGAYEQYF. As DNA, the CDR3 is TGTGCCAGCAGCCCTTACGGGGCCTACGAGCAGTACTTC.

V gene TRBV19 combines with J gene TRBJ1-1; 11 nucleotides match TRBD1. J was trimmed by 11 bases and V by 4 bases; bases with no gene match: 9. Germline CDR1 and CDR2: LNHDA and SQIVND (reference sequence). This CDR3 region has 14 residues. CDR3 coding DNA: TGTGCCAGTAGTACCCCGGGACAGGGGGTACGTGCTTTCTTT. It encodes CASSTPGQGVRAFF.

The chain carries TRBV7-8 and TRBJ2-1, with 14 bases fitting TRBD2. In germline, CDR1 is SGHVS, CDR2 FQNEAQ. This CDR3 is built from 15 residues. Germline trimming cut 5 bases from V and 6 bases from J; bases unmatched to any gene: 3. CDR3 DNA sequence: TGTGCCAGCAGCGTCGGGACTAGCGGGAGCAATGAGCAGTTCTTC. This codes for CASSVGTSGSNEQFF.

This chain's CDR3 is CSVIVGGSNQPQHF. CDR3 in DNA: TGCAGCGTTATTGTAGGGGGCTCAAATCAGCCCCAGCATTTT. This chain links TRBV29-1 with TRBJ1-5; 7 positions match TRBD1. This CDR3 spans 14 amino acids. The V gene end was trimmed by 5 bases and the J gene end by 4 bases; junction bases not matched to a gene: 8. Germline CDR1 and CDR2: SQVTM and ANQGSEA.

This sequence joins TRBV9 and TRBJ2-5, with 9 positions matching TRBD2. The CDR3 is 16 amino acids. Germline lookup yields CDR1 SGDLS and CDR2 YYNGEE. The V segment lost 2 bases and the J segment 2 bases; nucleotides outside the gene matches: 7. The CDR3 region has the DNA TGTGCCAGCAGCGTGGCGGGAGGGATTTTTCAAGAGACCCAGTACTTC. Its protein product is CASSVAGGIFQETQYF. Variable domain in full (rest from reference TRBV9 and TRBJ2-5): DSGVTQTPKHLITATGQRVTLRCSPRSGDLSVYWYQQSLDQGLQFLIQYYNGEERAKGNILERFSAQQFPDLHSELNLSSLELGDSALYFCASSVAGGIFQETQYFGPGTRLLVL.

The V and J genes are TRBV7-2 and TRBJ1-1; D perhaps matches TRBD1 (5 bases). The germline gives CDR1 SGHTA, CDR2 FQGNSA. This CDR3 comprises 15 residues. V was cut by 5 bases and J by 1 base, with 14 bases left in between. The CDR3 nucleotides read TGTGCCAGCAGCCCCCCGGGACTTCGGAACACTGAAGCTTTCTTT. This gives the protein CASSPPGLRNTEAFF.

The chain combines TRBV6-6 with TRBJ2-3; 7 nucleotides agree with TRBD1. V shed 2 bases, J shed 3 bases, and the junction held 8 bases outside the gene matches. CDR3 length equals 16 residues. Germline CDR1 MNHNY, CDR2 SVGAGI (reference sequence). This CDR3 is CASSYRQGSGTDTQYF. For the CDR3, the DNA is TGTGCCAGCAGTTACCGACAGGGATCGGGGACAGATACGCAGTATTTT.